This T cell receptor beta chain was profiled in a study of identical twins. Each cDNA held unique molecular identifiers, and template switching gave it a universal primer site. From the 5' RACE reads, TCRdb called clonotypes with MiXCR, one entry per CDR3 protein. The table records about 570,000 distinct CDR3 sequences, 7.5% to 10% of them present only once. For this clonotype: The antigen is not known.

Per the germline V gene, CDR1 is LNHDA and CDR2 is SQIVND (reference sequence). This CDR3 has 15 amino acids. V was trimmed by 7 bases and J by 5 bases, leaving 20 bases between them. Points from the study as a whole: Weaker excess twin sharing was seen among beta out-of-frame sequences. There was more out-of-frame TCR alpha sharing in monozygotic twins than models estimated. The analysis was cross-sectional rather than longitudinal within donors.

The same specimen was also included in a second study, on yellow fever vaccine responses in identical twins.

The chain employs TRBV19 and TRBJ1-1; maybe TRBD1 (5 bases). The receptor was isolated from a woman between 18 and 29 years old in good health. The sequencing input was PBMCs. CDR3 nucleotides: TGTGCCAGTACTCCTCGGGCCGGGGGTCGAACTGAAGCTTTCTTT. It encodes CASTPRAGGRTEAFF.